This T cell receptor (beta chain) was recorded in a study of blood T cell repertoires in COVID-19. Across the study: Sites across the United States, Italy and Spain contributed samples from acute and convalescent COVID-19. PBMCs, B-cell-depleted T cells, or T cells were the source of the cDNA or gDNA that made up the material.

In the study's own analysis: Amplified reference gene primers provided the basis for estimating nucleated cell counts. This table comes from immunoSEQ multiplex PCR, and its TCRdb copy is limited to in-frame clones, with some not included. The D gene and trimming were derived from the DNA, and the V and J assignments and clone size from that table. The data contain approximately 89,000 clones, 80% of them singletons. The CDR3 spans 12 residues. Germline loops: CDR1 SGHVS, CDR2 FQNEAQ. Trimming shortened V by 2 bases and J by 4 bases, and 5 bases separated the two germline ends. This receptor was taken from a human donor in a cohort sampled during active COVID-19. The sequencing input was peripheral blood. V gene TRBV7-8 combines with J gene TRBJ2-5; D is undetermined. The CDR3 protein is CASSLLRETQYF. The CDR3 region has the DNA TGTGCCAGCAGCTTACTAAGAGAGACCCAGTACTTC.